This is a list of T cell receptor beta chains from one sample in a study of neurological immune-mediated disorders. TCRdb independently ran MiXCR on the 5' RACE reads; one entry per CDR3 protein. The table lists about 50,000 distinct CDR3 sequences, under 13% of them singletons. The material sequenced was PBMCs. Every receptor here comes from a man between 65 and 85 years old with HTLV-1-associated myelopathy (HAM/TSP). Each CDR3 is given with its conserved first and last residue. The D gene is left open where the match is weak.

D	V	J	length	CDR3
NA	TRBV20-1	TRBJ2-1	15	CSAREGNWIRNEQFF
NA	TRBV6-1	TRBJ2-7	15	CASSEASTASYEQYF
NA	TRBV15	TRBJ1-2	12	CATSRRTGDYTF
NA	TRBV3-1	TRBJ1-5	14	CASSQDRAGQPQHF
TRBD1	TRBV4-2	TRBJ2-1	18	CASSQDLRRDSSYNEQFF
NA	TRBV18	TRBJ2-5	14	CASSPPSGGETQYF
NA	TRBV7-2	TRBJ2-7	16	CASSLGPAGGLGEQYF
NA	TRBV6-5	TRBJ1-6	14	CASSWDGRNSPLHF
TRBD1	TRBV7-8	TRBJ2-2	14	CASGRTGNTGELFF
NA	TRBV18	TRBJ1-1	13	CASSFDRSTEAFF
NA	TRBV4-1	TRBJ1-3	16	CASSHLSPRVGNTIYF
NA	TRBV15	TRBJ2-3	15	CATSSMGAGGDTQYF
TRBD2	TRBV5-6	TRBJ2-3	16	CASSLAGGRPSDTQYF
TRBD2	TRBV5-1	TRBJ2-5	16	CASSFTSGTSGETQYF
NA	TRBV10-3	TRBJ2-2	14	CAISGFQNTGELFF
NA	TRBV7-2	TRBJ2-7	12	CASSQVGYEQYF
TRBD2	TRBV5-1	TRBJ2-1	17	CASSLGRLAGTCNEQFF